The next 28 T cell receptor beta chains were all read from a single sample in a study of neoadjuvant anti-PD-1 for oral cavity cancer. The time point: after neoadjuvant nivolumab, at surgical resection. Assay: immunoSEQ multiplex PCR; the TCRdb copy retains only in-frame clones and omits some. This sample has over 60,000 clones, with 80% to 90% found just once. Specimen: PBMCs, collected after nivolumab (anti-PD-1) treatment. The receptors were gathered from a person aged 35-79 years with oral cavity squamous cell carcinoma.

This chain connects TRBV27 to TRBJ2-5; D possibly corresponds to TRBD1 (5 bases). V was cut by 4 bases and J by 5 bases, with 17 bases left in between. Germline loops: CDR1 MNHEY, CDR2 SMNVEV (reference sequence). The CDR3 covers 15 residues. The CDR3 coding sequence is TGTGCCAGCAGTTCCCCGGGCCAGGGAAGGGAGACCCAGTACTTC. Translating gives CASSSPGQGRETQYF.

The rearrangement uses TRBV7-6 and TRBJ1-3; TRBD1 is a possible D gene (5 bases). V dropped 2 bases and J dropped 0 bases, with 11 bases sitting between them. From germline, CDR1 is SGHVS and CDR2 FNYEAQ. There are 16 residues in the CDR3. In DNA form, the CDR3 reads TGTGCCAGCAGCTTATCGGGGGTTAGCTCTGGAAACACCATATATTTT. It yields the protein CASSLSGVSSGNTIYF.

The chain links TRBV19 to TRBJ2-7; 9 bases align to TRBD2. Trimming removed 5 bases from V and 5 bases from J; junction bases left unmatched: 4. The germline gives CDR1 LNHDA, CDR2 SQIVND (reference sequence). The CDR3 length is 13 residues. CDR3 sequence: CASSLAGVNEQYF. For the CDR3, the DNA is TGTGCCAGTAGTTTAGCGGGAGTTAACGAGCAGTACTTC. The entire variable domain, with the rest obtained from reference TRBV19 and TRBJ2-7, is as follows: DGGITQSPKYLFRKEGQNVTLSCEQNLNHDAMYWYRQDPGQGLRLIYYSQIVNDFQKGDIAEGYSVSREKKESFPLTVTSAQKNPTAFYLCASSLAGVNEQYFGPGTRLTVT.

This clone was counted between two and nine times. This CDR3 is CASSVARGTEAFF. Written as DNA, the CDR3 is TGTGCCAGCAGCGTAGCTAGAGGCACTGAAGCTTTCTTT. The chain uses TRBV9 and TRBJ1-1, with D hard to call. V was clipped by 0 bases and J by 4 bases, with 7 bases between them. The CDR3 has 13 residues. Per the germline V gene, CDR1 is SGDLS and CDR2 is YYNGEE.

This clone was seen more than once but under ten times. V is TRBV9 and J is TRBJ2-3, with D uncertain. The CDR3 length is 12 residues. Deletions cut 1 base from V and 0 bases from J, with 0 bases between. Germline CDR1 is SGDLS and CDR2 is YYNGEE. CDR3 DNA: TGTGCCAGCAGCGTAAGCACAGATACGCAGTATTTT. This codes for CASSVSTDTQYF.

The chain carries TRBV28 and TRBJ2-2; weak D call: TRBD2 (5 bases). The CDR3 runs 12 residues. Germline V gene lookup returns CDR1 MDHEN and CDR2 SYDVKM. V was pared by 7 bases and J by 6 bases, with 9 bases between. Here the CDR3 DNA reads TGTGCCAGCATCGGGGTCCCCGGGGAGCTGTTTTTT. It specifies CASIGVPGELFF.

This clone was seen a handful of times. The chain carries TRBV10-2 and TRBJ1-2, with 9 bases matching TRBD1. V gave up 5 bases and J gave up 2 bases; unmatched junction bases: 6. Germline CDR1 and CDR2: WSHSY and SAAADI. The CDR3 totals 15 residues. The CDR3 DNA reads as TGCGCCAGCAGTATCTGGGACAGGGCCAACTATGGCTACACCTTC. Its translation is CASSIWDRANYGYTF.

With regard to this clone: In the same sample, other DNA sequences code for this CDR3. J is TRBJ1-3 and V is TRBV27; 10 positions agree with TRBD1. With V trimmed by 6 bases and J by 4 bases, 3 bases remained unmatched. The germline gives CDR1 MNHEY, CDR2 SMNVEV (reference sequence). The CDR3 is made up of 14 amino acids. For the CDR3, the DNA is TGTGCCAGCAGACCGACAGGGGGCGGAAACACCATATATTTT. Encoded protein: CASRPTGGGNTIYF.

V usage is TRBV5-4 and J usage is TRBJ2-2; 11 bases agree with TRBD2. The CDR3 length is 16 residues. Germline CDR1 SGHNT, CDR2 YYREEE (reference sequence). V shed 4 bases and J 0 bases; nucleotides not matched to a gene: 2. CDR3 in amino acids: CASSQTSGTNTGELFF. CDR3 DNA: TGTGCCAGCAGCCAGACTAGCGGGACGAACACCGGGGAGCTGTTTTTT.

V and J are TRBV5-1 and TRBJ2-3; 7 positions match TRBD1. There are 15 residues in the CDR3. V lost 0 bases and J lost 2; bases outside the gene matches: 3. Germline CDR1 and CDR2: SGHRS and YFSETQ. The CDR3 region is CASSLDGTATDTQYF. CDR3 DNA sequence: TGCGCCAGCAGCTTGGATGGGACAGCCACAGATACGCAGTATTTT.

This chain links TRBV12-5 with TRBJ2-2; 7 bases map to TRBD1. The CDR3 sequence is 17 residues long. The V segment lost 2 bases and the J segment 1 base; nucleotides outside the gene matches: 7. The germline V gene encodes CDR1 LGHNT and CDR2 FRNRAP. The CDR3 nucleotides read TGTGCTAGTGGTTTGTTGAGGACAGGTCAGAACACCGGGGAGCTGTTTTTT. It encodes CASGLLRTGQNTGELFF. The full variable domain, rest sourced from reference TRBV12-5 and TRBJ2-2, is DARVTQTPRHKVTEMGQEVTMRCQPILGHNTVFWYRQTMMQGLELLAYFRNRAPLDDSGMPKDRFSAEMPDATLATLKIQPSEPRDSAVYFCASGLLRTGQNTGELFFGEGSRLTVL.

V is TRBV27 and J is TRBJ1-3; D unresolved. V shed 3 bases and J shed 0 bases, with 3 bases lying between them. CDR3 length: 13 residues. Germline CDR1 and CDR2: MNHEY and SMNVEV (reference sequence). The CDR3 DNA is TGTGCCAGCAGTTTTTCCTCTGGAAACACCATATATTTT. Protein: CASSFSSGNTIYF.

V gene TRBV7-2 combines with J gene TRBJ1-2; a possible D gene is TRBD1 (5 bases). V was shortened by 1 base and J by 7 bases, with 10 bases between the two germline ends. The V gene's germline CDR1 is SGHTA and CDR2 FQGNSA. This CDR3 spans 13 amino acids. The CDR3 sequence is CASSLGGTAGYTF. CDR3 sequence (DNA): TGTGCCAGCAGCTTAGGAGGGACGGCTGGCTACACCTTC.

On this clone itself: Other DNA variants within this sample encode the same CDR3. The chain links TRBV6-5 to TRBJ1-2; D might be TRBD1 (5 bases). This CDR3 comprises 11 residues. Trimming cost V 6 bases and J 5 bases, with 7 bases left between them. Germline values: CDR1 MNHEY, CDR2 SVGAGI. CDR3 in amino acids: CASSPGYGYTF. The CDR3 DNA sequence: TGTGCCAGCAGCCCAGGGTATGGCTACACCTTC.

The count of this clone is one. The chain combines TRBV27 with TRBJ1-2; no firm D call. The germline V and J ends were trimmed by 6 bases and 0 bases, with 14 bases remaining between them. The CDR3 contains 15 residues. Germline loops: CDR1 MNHEY, CDR2 SMNVEV (reference sequence). CDR3 amino acids: CASSPGWTSNYGYTF. The CDR3 coding sequence is TGTGCCAGCAGCCCTGGTTGGACCTCTAACTATGGCTACACCTTC.

This chain links TRBV28 with TRBJ1-2; 9 nucleotides agree with TRBD1. V lost 8 bases, J lost 4 bases, and 2 bases stayed unmatched. The CDR3 runs 12 residues. Germline V CDR1 and CDR2: MDHEN, SYDVKM. The CDR3 region has the DNA TGTGCCAGCGGACAGGGGACCTATGGCTACACCTTC. It is translated as CASGQGTYGYTF.

The chain carries TRBV5-5 and TRBJ1-3, with D perhaps matching TRBD1 (5 bases). The CDR3 runs 16 residues. Germline V gene data show CDR1 as SGHKS and CDR2 as YYEKEE (reference sequence). V was clipped by 1 base and J by 7 bases, with 18 bases between them. In DNA, the CDR3 is TGTGCCAGCAGCTTGAGCTGGGACCCTGGCGGGAACACCATATATTTT. It is translated as CASSLSWDPGGNTIYF.

The chain links TRBV5-1 to TRBJ2-7; no reliable D call. V lost 1 base, J lost 3 bases, and 11 bases lay in between. Germline assignment: CDR1 SGHRS and CDR2 YFSETQ. This CDR3 comprises 14 residues. CDR3 region: CASSLTTQGYEQYF. The CDR3 bases are TGCGCCAGCAGCTTGACAACCCAAGGCTACGAGCAGTACTTC.

This clone was seen a single time. The gene calls are TRBV10-3 and TRBJ2-7; 7 nucleotides align to TRBD1. This CDR3 is 14 amino acids long. Unmatched junction bases numbered 8, after V lost 3 bases and J lost 6 bases. Germline CDR1 and CDR2: ENHRY and SYGVKD. In DNA form, the CDR3 reads TGTGCCATCAGTGATTGGGACAGTGGCTCCGAGCAGTACTTC. Protein sequence: CAISDWDSGSEQYF.

This chain uses TRBV19 with TRBJ2-2; D is perhaps TRBD1 (5 bases). The germline V gene encodes CDR1 LNHDA and CDR2 SQIVND (reference sequence). This CDR3 has 13 residues. The germline V and J ends were trimmed by 5 bases and 5 bases, with 9 bases remaining between them. CDR3 DNA sequence: TGTGCCAGTAGTCGCAGGGATACCGGGGAGCTGTTTTTT. It is translated as CASSRRDTGELFF.

DNA for the CDR3: TGTGCCAGCAGTTCCGCGCCGGGGTACGAGCAGTACTTC. Its translation is CASSSAPGYEQYF. The gene calls are TRBV28 and TRBJ2-7, with a weak D call TRBD2 (5 bases). CDR1 is MDHEN and CDR2 is SYDVKM in the germline V gene. The CDR3 has 13 residues. V lost 4 bases to trimming and J lost 4 bases, with 11 bases between them. Supplemented by reference TRBV28 and TRBJ2-7, the full variable domain reads DVKVTQSSRYLVKRTGEKVFLECVQDMDHENMFWYRQDPGLGLRLIYFSYDVKMKEKGDIPEGYSVSREKKERFSLILESASTNQTSMYLCASSSAPGYEQYFGPGTRLTVT.

This chain joins TRBV2 and TRBJ2-7; TRBD1 agrees at 7 bases. The trim removed 6 bases at V and 0 bases at J, leaving 5 bases unmatched. This CDR3 has 14 amino acids. Germline loops: CDR1 SNHLY, CDR2 FYNNEI. The CDR3 DNA reads TGTGCCAGCAGGACGACAGGGATCTCCTACGAGCAGTACTTC. Translated, it gives CASRTTGISYEQYF.

The rearrangement uses TRBV9 and TRBJ2-1; TRBD1 agrees at 10 bases. The junction had 11 bases not matched to a gene; V was cut back by 0 bases and J by 8 bases. CDR1 and CDR2 (germline): SGDLS, YYNGEE. CDR3 length: 17 amino acids. In DNA, the CDR3 is TGTGCCAGCAGCGTAGCTCCGCGACAGGGGGCGCAGGATGAGCAGTTCTTC. As protein: CASSVAPRQGAQDEQFF.

The rearrangement uses TRBV27 and TRBJ2-1; 10 bases align to TRBD1. Germline V gene sequence: CDR1 MNHEY, CDR2 SMNVEV (reference sequence). The J segment lost 10 bases and the V segment lost 3 bases, leaving 9 bases of the junction unmatched. This CDR3 has 15 residues. This CDR3 reads CASSFMGQGIYEQFF. DNA for the CDR3: TGTGCCAGCAGTTTTATGGGACAGGGGATATACGAGCAGTTCTTC.

The gene calls are TRBV10-2 and TRBJ1-2; no firm D call. This CDR3 comprises 12 residues. Deletions cut 8 bases from V and 3 bases from J, with 10 bases between. Germline loops: CDR1 WSHSY, CDR2 SAAADI. CDR3 DNA sequence: TGCGCCAGCTCACCGTCGGACTATGGCTACACCTTC. Translating gives CASSPSDYGYTF.

This rearrangement joins TRBV7-3 to TRBJ2-2; no clear D. Germline values: CDR1 SGHTA, CDR2 FQGTGA. The CDR3 spans 12 residues. Between the trimmed V and J ends, which lost 5 bases and 4 bases, there was a span of 5 bases. CDR3 loop: CASSPGTGELFF. DNA of the CDR3: TGTGCCAGCAGCCCAGGCACCGGGGAGCTGTTTTTT.

This clone came up once. The rearrangement joins TRBV25-1 to TRBJ2-2, with 10 bases that match TRBD2. This CDR3 contains 15 residues. The germline V gene encodes CDR1 MGHDK and CDR2 SYGVNS. V shed 4 bases, J shed 9 bases, and the junction held 8 bases outside the gene matches. The CDR3 protein is CASSGTSSGSRELFF. CDR3 coding DNA: TGTGCCAGCAGTGGAACGTCTAGCGGGAGCCGGGAGCTGTTTTTT.

The chain uses TRBV13 and TRBJ2-5; no definite D call. The CDR3 sequence is 12 residues long. The V gene's germline CDR1 is PRHDT and CDR2 FYEKMQ (reference sequence). The ends were cut back, 1 base at V and 5 bases at J, with 5 bases in the middle. In DNA, the CDR3 is TGTGCCAGCAGCTTAGCGAGGGAGACCCAGTACTTC. Translated, it gives CASSLARETQYF.